This entry is about one TCR beta chain. Its antigen specificity is not known. Nothing much larger sits one base from this clone, and base qualities are not available. Healthy HIV-negative adults with no recently reported acute infections or vaccinations were included as donors. Every donor was a Caucasian adult residing in Nashville, Tennessee, USA. CD8 memory samples consisted of magnetically selected CD45RO+ cells combined with CCR7-negative CD45RA+ effector memory (TemRA) cells. Blood was obtained by leukapheresis, after which PBMCs were separated by Ficoll-Histopaque density gradient centrifugation and cryopreserved in liquid nitrogen vapor phase. Analytical flow cytometry was used to check the purity and quantity of every magnetically sorted T cell population. Each sorted fraction had its genomic DNA isolated and then quantified by UV absorbance on a Nanodrop 2000c. According to the germline V gene (reference sequence), CDR1 reads LNHNV and CDR2 reads YYDKDF. V loses 2 bases, J loses 3 bases, and the germline ends lie 7 bases apart. Counted from cysteine to phenylalanine, this CDR3 has 13 amino acids. The CDR3 DNA has 39 bases and is translated from base 1.

The source of the sample is a study of shared clonotypes between healthy human individuals (TCRdb year 2020). The study in broad terms: A couple of women and a few men aged 18 to 49 years were included in the cohort. For each donor, CD4 naive and CD4 memory were each given three plates, CD8 naive was given two plates, and CD8 memory was given one plate. Blood TCR repertoires of roughly five healthy adults were deeply sequenced to estimate repertoire size and the extent of clonotype sharing between individuals. Each donor's leukapheresis produced roughly between roughly 0.85 and 9 billion PBMCs. To increase sequencing depth and limit assay-specific biases, TCR repertoire library preparation and sequencing were carried out by different laboratories using diverse techniques. The full study reports these points: Even with the large sequencing depth, rarefaction of the sorted-subset datasets indicated that sequencing was incomplete. Sampling was restricted to blood, and TCR repertoires in tissue are likely to differ from TCR repertoires in blood. Larger estimated clonotype richness was generally found for naive subsets than for memory subsets. Across several donors, about 5.2% of naive CD4, approximately 4% of naive CD8, 2.3% of memory CD4, and roughly 0.41% of memory CD8 clonotypes were shared. Pairwise subsampling led to the expectation that sequencing depth would affect the degree of clonotype sharing among donors. Because the study included only a small number of donors, the genetic and exposure-history diversity represented was limited. Compared with non-shared clonotypes, clonotypes shared by all four sorted-subset donors had higher generation probabilities.

TCR CDR3 regions were amplified from genomic DNA by multiplex PCR using the deep immunoSEQ assay. Genomic DNA extracted from each cell subset was distributed evenly over all wells of several immunoSEQ 96-well plates, and each plate served as one replicate. For sorted subsets, each replicate PCR was loaded with roughly 190 ng genomic DNA, equivalent to 25,000 to 30,000 T cell genomes. Purified libraries were quantified with a Qubit 3.0 fluorometer, sized on a Bioanalyzer 2100, and re-quantified with the KAPA Library Quantification kit. Every immunoSEQ 96-well plate was sequenced on a separate single-read 150-cycle Illumina NextSeq 550 flow cell. Concerning the study's data processing: Because the immunoSEQ output included only junctional sequences and no quality scores, the filtering could not be the same as the filtering used for full-length reads. Sequences were annotated with PyIR, a Python wrapper for IgBLAST v1.9, using IMGT germline references to assign V/J genes and CDR3. Reads were filtered out if the reads had weak V/J assignments (E-value above 1e-6), no CDR3, stop codons, out-of-frame junctions, or ambiguous translated residues. V3J clonotypes were defined by identical inferred V gene, J gene, and CDR3 amino acid sequence. The percentage overlap between two repertoires was calculated by dividing the number of shared unique clonotypes by the size of the smaller repertoire. Repertoire richness was assessed with RTK rarefaction, the Chao1 estimator, and Recon v2.1 estimates of unobserved clonotypes. Generation probabilities for all TCRbeta clonotypes obtained by the gDNA method from a handful of donors were computed using OLGA. TCRdb took over this immuneACCESS table, retaining in-frame rearrangements with V and J assigned. Such tables are incomplete; in checked studies, under half of the missing clones stem from an unresolved V gene, and the remainder is unexplained. V, J and clone size were drawn from that table, and D and trimming were deduced from the DNA. Here the sample has some 700,000 clones; roughly 87% occur a single time. The ten largest account for around a third of the sample.

The sequence is built from TRBV15 and TRBJ2-5; too little of a D gene remains to name it. The sequence derives from a man between 18 and 29 years old in good health. Some clones in this sample may be carry-over from other donors' samples. Material for sequencing was memory CD8+ T cells from PBMCs. The cell subset or site label, as the study defines it: CD45RO+ cells pooled with CCR7-negative TemRA cells. The sequence in DNA is TGTGCCACCAGCAGAAGGGTGGAAGAGACCCAGTACTTC. Translated, it reads CATSRRVEETQYF.